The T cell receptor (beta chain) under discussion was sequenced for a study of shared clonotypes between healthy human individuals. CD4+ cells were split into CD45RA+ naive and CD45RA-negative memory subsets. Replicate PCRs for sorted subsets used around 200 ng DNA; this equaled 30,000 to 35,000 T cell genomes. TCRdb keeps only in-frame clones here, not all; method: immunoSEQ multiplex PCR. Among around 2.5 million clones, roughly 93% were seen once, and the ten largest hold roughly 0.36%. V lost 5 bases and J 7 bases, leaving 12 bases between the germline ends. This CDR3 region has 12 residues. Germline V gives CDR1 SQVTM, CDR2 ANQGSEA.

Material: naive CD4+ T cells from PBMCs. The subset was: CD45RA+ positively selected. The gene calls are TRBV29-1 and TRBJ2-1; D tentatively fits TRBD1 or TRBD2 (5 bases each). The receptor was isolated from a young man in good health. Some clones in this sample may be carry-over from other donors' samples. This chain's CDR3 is CSVTGPHNEQFF. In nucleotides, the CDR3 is TGCAGCGTTACGGGACCCCATAATGAGCAGTTCTTC.